This is a list of T cell receptor beta chains from one sample in a study of blood T cell repertoires in COVID-19. Profiling relied on immunoSEQ multiplex PCR, and the TCRdb table lists in-frame clones only, not all of them. There are over 200,000 clones in the sample; over 80% occur only once, and approximately 3.5% lies in the top ten. Sequenced sample: PBMCs or T cells enriched from blood (not recorded which). The receptor set was obtained from a woman aged 25 to 45 who had been exposed to COVID-19. The CDR3 runs from the conserved cysteine through the conserved F or W. A D gene is named only where the DNA matches it firmly.

d_call v_call cdr3_aa
NA TRBV5-6 CASSFGRFGNQPQHF
TRBD2 TRBV6-5 CASSLGLVKNTGELFF
NA TRBV28 CASSSGGVNYGYTF
NA TRBV7-9 CASSLGDRLDGYTF
TRBD2 TRBV11-3 CASSSSGRASYEQYF
TRBD2 TRBV6-5 CASRTSGIGEQYF
NA TRBV4-2 CASSQNGGHTGELFF
NA TRBV28 CASRLAPSSYEQYF
NA TRBV28 CASSPMDTYKNEQFF
NA TRBV23-1 CASSQRCWVRGRGASYEQYF
TRBD2 TRBV14 CASSQADGSGKTQYF
NA TRBV9 CASSPNYNEQFF
TRBD1 TRBV30 CAWSGWDRVYEQYF
TRBD2 TRBV11-2 CASSSLAGGPGDEQYF
TRBD1 TRBV29-1 CSVEAPDREIPEAFF
NA TRBV28 CASSSHDRPSPFYEQYF
NA TRBV2 CASRRDYEQYF
NA TRBV15 CATSRLDATNEKLFF
TRBD2 TRBV13 CASSLELAGGSNTGELFF
NA TRBV15 CAITTGSDDTDTQYF
TRBD2 TRBV7-9 CASSLASGRLNEQFF
NA TRBV27 CASTHRGYSPLHF
TRBD2 TRBV9 CASSALAGTGTGELFF
TRBD1 TRBV28 CASSLLGQHTEAFF
NA TRBV19 CASSIDLNTDTQYF
TRBD1 TRBV19 CASDNRGVGAFF
NA TRBV27 CASSLSRGWPYTEAFF
NA TRBV30 CAWSVLGGSTDTQYF
NA TRBV13 CASSLDPWASTEAFF
TRBD1 TRBV25-1 CASSDFGTGAYEQYF
NA TRBV28 CASSYIGQLFQETQYF
TRBD2 TRBV28 CASSFPGLAGASSGANVLTF
TRBD1 TRBV5-1 CASSVTGVTEAFF
TRBD1 TRBV19 CASSPGDRYNQPQHF
TRBD1 TRBV6-5 CASSYSEIGTGAFF
TRBD2 TRBV11-2 CASSSATSSETQYF
NA TRBV2 CASSRTGVRETQYF
TRBD1 TRBV4-1 CASSQDPGQGSTDTQYF
NA TRBV5-8 CASSLASTASYEQYF
TRBD1 TRBV7-6 CASSSSYRGKQETQYF
TRBD1 TRBV2 CASTQDRPEGYTF
NA TRBV4-1 CASSHRRGDNTEAFF
TRBD2 TRBV12-5 CASGTQRERQCEQYF
TRBD1 TRBV7-9 CASSQPVGIARGNQETQYF
NA TRBV5-1 CASSPPQGYQETQYF
TRBD1 TRBV7-2 CASSAGDRSTDTQYF